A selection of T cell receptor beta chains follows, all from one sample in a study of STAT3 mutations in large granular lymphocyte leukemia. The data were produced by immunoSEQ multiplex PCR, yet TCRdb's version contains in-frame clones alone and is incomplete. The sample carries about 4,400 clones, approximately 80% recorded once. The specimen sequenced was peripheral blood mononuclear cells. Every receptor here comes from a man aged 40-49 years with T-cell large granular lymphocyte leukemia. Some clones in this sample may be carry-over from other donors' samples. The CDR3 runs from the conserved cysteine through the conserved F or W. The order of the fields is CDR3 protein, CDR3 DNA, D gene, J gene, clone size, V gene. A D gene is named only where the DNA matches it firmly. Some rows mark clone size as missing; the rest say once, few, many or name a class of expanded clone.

CDR3aa: CASSLDRTQGSEAAFF
CDR3nt: TGTGCCAGCAGCTTAGATAGAACCCAGGGCTCCGAGGCGGCTTTCTTT
d_gene: -
j_gene: TRBJ1-1
abundance: few
v_gene: TRBV11-2

CDR3aa: CAWSAFYEQYF
CDR3nt: TGTGCCTGGAGTGCCTTTTACGAGCAGTACTTC
d_gene: -
j_gene: TRBJ2-7
abundance: -
v_gene: TRBV30

CDR3aa: CASSSTLGTQYF
CDR3nt: TGTGCCAGCAGCTCGACGTTGGGTACGCAGTATTTT
d_gene: -
j_gene: TRBJ2-3
abundance: -
v_gene: TRBV5-6

CDR3aa: CASSWDRSGELFF
CDR3nt: TGCGCCAGCAGCTGGGACCGTTCCGGGGAGCTGTTTTTT
d_gene: -
j_gene: TRBJ2-2
abundance: -
v_gene: TRBV5-1

CDR3aa: CASSSPGRPNTEAFF
CDR3nt: TGCGCCAGCAGCTCCCCGGGCAGGCCTAACACTGAAGCTTTCTTT
d_gene: -
j_gene: TRBJ1-1
abundance: -
v_gene: TRBV5-1

CDR3aa: CASSSKGGSWTQYF
CDR3nt: TGTGCCAGCAGTTCTAAGGGGGGTTCCTGGACCCAGTACTTC
d_gene: -
j_gene: TRBJ2-5
abundance: -
v_gene: TRBV6-6

CDR3aa: CASSRDRGMGNEQFF
CDR3nt: TGCGCCAGCAGCAGGGACAGGGGGATGGGTAATGAGCAGTTCTTC
d_gene: TRBD1
j_gene: TRBJ2-1
abundance: -
v_gene: TRBV5-1

CDR3aa: CASSSLAGPSTDTQYF
CDR3nt: TGTGCCAGCAGCTCTCTAGCGGGACCGAGCACAGATACGCAGTATTTT
d_gene: TRBD2
j_gene: TRBJ2-3
abundance: -
v_gene: TRBV5-6

CDR3aa: CASSLGTAPYGYTF
CDR3nt: TGTGCCAGCAGCCTCGGGACAGCGCCCTATGGCTACACCTTC
d_gene: TRBD1
j_gene: TRBJ1-2
abundance: -
v_gene: TRBV5-6

CDR3aa: CASSTFAEIRQPQHF
CDR3nt: TGTGCCAGCAGCACGTTCGCGGAGATTCGGCAGCCCCAGCATTTT
d_gene: -
j_gene: TRBJ1-5
abundance: few
v_gene: TRBV27

CDR3aa: CASSPGGVYYEQYF
CDR3nt: TGTGCCAGCAGCCCGGGGGGGGTCTACTACGAGCAGTACTTC
d_gene: TRBD2
j_gene: TRBJ2-7
abundance: few
v_gene: TRBV7-9

CDR3aa: CASSAGQSLHF
CDR3nt: TGTGCCAGCAGCGCCGGACAGTCCCTCCACTTT
d_gene: -
j_gene: TRBJ1-6
abundance: few
v_gene: TRBV9

CDR3aa: CASSDGRGNTEAFF
CDR3nt: TGCGCCAGCAGCGACGGACGCGGGAACACTGAAGCTTTCTTT
d_gene: -
j_gene: TRBJ1-1
abundance: -
v_gene: TRBV4-3

CDR3aa: CASSKVNYGYTF
CDR3nt: TGCGCCAGCAGCAAGGTCAACTATGGCTACACCTTC
d_gene: -
j_gene: TRBJ1-2
abundance: -
v_gene: TRBV5-1

CDR3aa: CASSSRQGRPPYGYTF
CDR3nt: TGTGCCAGCAGCTCCCGACAGGGGCGCCCCCCGTATGGCTACACCTTC
d_gene: TRBD1
j_gene: TRBJ1-2
abundance: -
v_gene: TRBV13

CDR3aa: CASSLQGGNSPLHF
CDR3nt: TGTGCCAGCAGCCTCCAGGGAGGTAATTCACCCCTCCACTTT
d_gene: -
j_gene: TRBJ1-6
abundance: -
v_gene: TRBV9

CDR3aa: CASSYSGTSGVNEQFF
CDR3nt: TGCGCCAGCAGCTACTCCGGGACTAGCGGGGTTAATGAGCAGTTCTTC
d_gene: TRBD2
j_gene: TRBJ2-1
abundance: once
v_gene: TRBV5-1

CDR3aa: CASKTGSGNEQFF
CDR3nt: TGTGCCAGCAAGACAGGGTCGGGGAATGAGCAGTTCTTC
d_gene: TRBD1
j_gene: TRBJ2-1
abundance: -
v_gene: TRBV7-2

CDR3aa: CASKGLEILTSNEKLFF
CDR3nt: TGTGCCAGTAAAGGATTGGAGATCTTAACGAGTAATGAAAAACTGTTTTTT
d_gene: -
j_gene: TRBJ1-4
abundance: -
v_gene: TRBV19

CDR3aa: CASTAGPHTEAFF
CDR3nt: TGTGCCAGCACCGCCGGGCCCCACACTGAAGCTTTCTTT
d_gene: -
j_gene: TRBJ1-1
abundance: once
v_gene: TRBV27

CDR3aa: CASSQEGTVKKLFF
CDR3nt: TGCGCCAGCAGCCAAGAAGGGACAGTCAAAAAACTGTTTTTT
d_gene: TRBD1
j_gene: TRBJ1-4
abundance: -
v_gene: TRBV4-1

CDR3aa: CASSIGLRGGTQYF
CDR3nt: TGTGCCAGCAGCATCGGGCTCCGGGGTGGGACGCAGTATTTT
d_gene: -
j_gene: TRBJ2-3
abundance: -
v_gene: TRBV6-5

CDR3aa: CASSLGSSGGQPQHF
CDR3nt: TGTGCCAGCAGCTTAGGCTCCTCGGGGGGTCAGCCCCAGCATTTT
d_gene: -
j_gene: TRBJ1-5
abundance: -
v_gene: TRBV7-8

CDR3aa: CASTLDSTYYGYTF
CDR3nt: TGCGCCAGCACCCTGGACAGTACTTACTATGGCTACACCTTC
d_gene: -
j_gene: TRBJ1-2
abundance: -
v_gene: TRBV5-1

CDR3aa: CASSRGISGNTIYF
CDR3nt: TGTGCCAGTAGTCGAGGGATCTCTGGAAACACCATATATTTT
d_gene: -
j_gene: TRBJ1-3
abundance: -
v_gene: TRBV19

CDR3aa: CASTTSAADTQYF
CDR3nt: TGTGCCAGCACTACTAGCGCAGCAGATACGCAGTATTTT
d_gene: TRBD2
j_gene: TRBJ2-3
abundance: -
v_gene: TRBV6-1

CDR3aa: CSVETDYGYTF
CDR3nt: TGCAGCGTCGAGACTGACTATGGCTACACCTTC
d_gene: -
j_gene: TRBJ1-2
abundance: -
v_gene: TRBV29-1

CDR3aa: CAWSPGVAGPQETQYF
CDR3nt: TGTGCCTGGAGCCCCGGGGTAGCGGGGCCTCAAGAGACCCAGTACTTC
d_gene: TRBD2
j_gene: TRBJ2-5
abundance: -
v_gene: TRBV30

CDR3aa: CASSLRTGGPDTQYF
CDR3nt: TGTGCCAGCAGCCTTCGGACAGGGGGCCCAGATACGCAGTATTTT
d_gene: TRBD1
j_gene: TRBJ2-3
abundance: -
v_gene: TRBV5-6

CDR3aa: CASSKRGQGGWYEQYF
CDR3nt: TGTGCCAGCAGCAAACGAGGACAGGGGGGATGGTACGAGCAGTACTTC
d_gene: -
j_gene: TRBJ2-7
abundance: -
v_gene: TRBV21-1

CDR3aa: CASSSDRRNTEAFF
CDR3nt: TGTGCCAGCAGCTCGGACAGGAGGAACACTGAAGCTTTCTTT
d_gene: TRBD1
j_gene: TRBJ1-1
abundance: -
v_gene: TRBV11-2

CDR3aa: CASSFGTSGGTQYF
CDR3nt: TGTGCCAGCAGTTTTGGGACTAGCGGGGGGACCCAGTACTTC
d_gene: TRBD2
j_gene: TRBJ2-5
abundance: -
v_gene: TRBV6-5

CDR3aa: CASSLVGLPPNYGYTF
CDR3nt: TGTGCCAGCAGCTTGGTGGGGCTACCCCCTAACTATGGCTACACCTTC
d_gene: -
j_gene: TRBJ1-2
abundance: -
v_gene: TRBV5-6

CDR3aa: CASSPSGLAGTDTQYF
CDR3nt: TGTGCCAGCAGCCCGTCTGGACTAGCGGGCACAGATACGCAGTATTTT
d_gene: TRBD2
j_gene: TRBJ2-3
abundance: once
v_gene: TRBV13

CDR3aa: CASSVLGTQYNEQFF
CDR3nt: TGCGCCAGCAGCGTTCTCGGGACCCAATACAATGAGCAGTTCTTC
d_gene: -
j_gene: TRBJ2-1
abundance: -
v_gene: TRBV5-1

CDR3aa: CASSPDRDQPQHF
CDR3nt: TGTGCCAGCAGCCCCGACAGGGATCAGCCCCAGCATTTT
d_gene: TRBD1
j_gene: TRBJ1-5
abundance: -
v_gene: TRBV7-9

CDR3aa: CSVEGQGGTEAFF
CDR3nt: TGCAGCGTTGAAGGGCAGGGAGGTACTGAAGCTTTCTTT
d_gene: -
j_gene: TRBJ1-1
abundance: medium-sized
v_gene: TRBV29-1

CDR3aa: CASSLGQGGYEQYF
CDR3nt: TGTGCCAGCAGCTTAGGGCAGGGAGGCTACGAGCAGTACTTC
d_gene: -
j_gene: TRBJ2-7
abundance: -
v_gene: TRBV5-4

CDR3aa: CASSIGQGPPYNEQFF
CDR3nt: TGTGCCAGCAGCATCGGACAGGGCCCTCCCTACAATGAGCAGTTCTTC
d_gene: TRBD1
j_gene: TRBJ2-1
abundance: -
v_gene: TRBV6-6

CDR3aa: CASSLGQGQPQHF
CDR3nt: TGTGCCAGCAGCTTGGGTCAGGGACAGCCCCAGCATTTT
d_gene: -
j_gene: TRBJ1-5
abundance: -
v_gene: TRBV7-8

CDR3aa: CASSYSAGGPGETQYF
CDR3nt: TGTGCCAGCAGTTACTCAGCGGGGGGGCCTGGGGAGACCCAGTACTTC
d_gene: TRBD2
j_gene: TRBJ2-5
abundance: once
v_gene: TRBV6-5

CDR3aa: CASTGHNGETNTIYF
CDR3nt: TGTGCCAGCACCGGGCATAACGGGGAGACAAACACCATATATTTT
d_gene: -
j_gene: TRBJ1-3
abundance: -
v_gene: TRBV7-9

CDR3aa: CASIKPGPDYGYTF
CDR3nt: TGTGCCAGCATCAAACCGGGACCGGACTATGGCTACACCTTC
d_gene: -
j_gene: TRBJ1-2
abundance: -
v_gene: TRBV28

CDR3aa: CASSPGQGLYGYTF
CDR3nt: TGTGCCAGCTCACCGGGACAGGGGCTCTATGGCTACACCTTC
d_gene: TRBD1
j_gene: TRBJ1-2
abundance: -
v_gene: TRBV18